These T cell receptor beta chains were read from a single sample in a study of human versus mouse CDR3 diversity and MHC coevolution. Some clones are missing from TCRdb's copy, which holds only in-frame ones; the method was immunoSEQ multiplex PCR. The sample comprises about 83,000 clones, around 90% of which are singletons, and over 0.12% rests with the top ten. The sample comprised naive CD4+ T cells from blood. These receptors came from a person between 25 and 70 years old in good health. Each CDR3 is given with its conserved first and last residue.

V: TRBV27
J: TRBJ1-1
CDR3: CASSLSMGQMNTEAFF

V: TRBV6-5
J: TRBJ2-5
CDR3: CASSHLKETQYF

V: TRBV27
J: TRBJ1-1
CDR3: CASSPGGIESEAFF

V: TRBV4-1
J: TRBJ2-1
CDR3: CASSQGDRGMYNEQFF

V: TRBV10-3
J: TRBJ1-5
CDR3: CATQDSTQPQHF

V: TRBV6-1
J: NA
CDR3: CASSESWQGTGYEQYF

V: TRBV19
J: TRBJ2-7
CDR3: CASSIDRYPYEQYF

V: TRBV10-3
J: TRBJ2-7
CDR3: CAISKTGLDYEQYF

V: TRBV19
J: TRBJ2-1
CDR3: CASTLAGGYEQFF

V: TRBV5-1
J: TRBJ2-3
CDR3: CASSRGLAGGQGDTQYF

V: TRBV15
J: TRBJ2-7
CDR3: CATSRAAGEQYF

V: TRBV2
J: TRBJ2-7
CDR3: CASSAGAGGPMEQYF

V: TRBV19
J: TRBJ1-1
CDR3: CASMAGTANTEAFF

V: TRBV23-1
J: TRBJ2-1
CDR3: CASSHPRRRYNEQFF

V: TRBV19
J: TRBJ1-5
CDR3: CASINLDRGPLGSNQPQHF

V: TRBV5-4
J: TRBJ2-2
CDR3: CASSVLTGANTGELFF

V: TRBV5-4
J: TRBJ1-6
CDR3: CASSGQVDSPLHF

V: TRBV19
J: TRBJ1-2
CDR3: CASSIGGRGNGYTF

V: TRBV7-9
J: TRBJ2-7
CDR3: CASSFRGSYEQYF

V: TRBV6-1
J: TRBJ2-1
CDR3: CASSELTGRGYNEQFF

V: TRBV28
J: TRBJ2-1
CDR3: CASSSPSPGQGAETSGGNEQFF

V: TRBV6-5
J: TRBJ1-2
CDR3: CASSEGGNYGYTF

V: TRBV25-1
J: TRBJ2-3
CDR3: CASSESGERRTDTQYF

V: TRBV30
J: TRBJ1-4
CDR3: CAWSVAGKGEKLFF

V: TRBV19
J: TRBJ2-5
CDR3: CASSIPQETQYF

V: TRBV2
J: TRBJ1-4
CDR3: CASNPGSRATNEKLFF

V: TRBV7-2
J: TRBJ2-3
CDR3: CASSSPRVPGTDTQYF

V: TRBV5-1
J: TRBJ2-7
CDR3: CASSSGLAGGPVNEQYF

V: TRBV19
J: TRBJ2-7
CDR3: CASSISGLAYEQYF

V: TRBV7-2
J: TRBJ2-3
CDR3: CASSLDAGLGYTQYF

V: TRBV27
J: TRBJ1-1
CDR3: CASSSLQGATEAFF

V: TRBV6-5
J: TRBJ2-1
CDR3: CASSYSSGTNEQFF

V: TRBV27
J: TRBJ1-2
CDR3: CASSPGTAANYGYTF

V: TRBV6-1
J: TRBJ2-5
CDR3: CASSGSQETQYF

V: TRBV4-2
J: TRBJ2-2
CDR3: CASSPAGRDGELFF

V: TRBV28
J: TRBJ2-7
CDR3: CASSSGDEQYF

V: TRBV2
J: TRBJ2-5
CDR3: CASSPGTGVETQYF

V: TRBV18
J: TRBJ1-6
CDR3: CASSPGQGNSPLHF

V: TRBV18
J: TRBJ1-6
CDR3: CASSPVEGNSPLHF

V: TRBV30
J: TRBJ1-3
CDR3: CAWSAQGWSGNTIYF